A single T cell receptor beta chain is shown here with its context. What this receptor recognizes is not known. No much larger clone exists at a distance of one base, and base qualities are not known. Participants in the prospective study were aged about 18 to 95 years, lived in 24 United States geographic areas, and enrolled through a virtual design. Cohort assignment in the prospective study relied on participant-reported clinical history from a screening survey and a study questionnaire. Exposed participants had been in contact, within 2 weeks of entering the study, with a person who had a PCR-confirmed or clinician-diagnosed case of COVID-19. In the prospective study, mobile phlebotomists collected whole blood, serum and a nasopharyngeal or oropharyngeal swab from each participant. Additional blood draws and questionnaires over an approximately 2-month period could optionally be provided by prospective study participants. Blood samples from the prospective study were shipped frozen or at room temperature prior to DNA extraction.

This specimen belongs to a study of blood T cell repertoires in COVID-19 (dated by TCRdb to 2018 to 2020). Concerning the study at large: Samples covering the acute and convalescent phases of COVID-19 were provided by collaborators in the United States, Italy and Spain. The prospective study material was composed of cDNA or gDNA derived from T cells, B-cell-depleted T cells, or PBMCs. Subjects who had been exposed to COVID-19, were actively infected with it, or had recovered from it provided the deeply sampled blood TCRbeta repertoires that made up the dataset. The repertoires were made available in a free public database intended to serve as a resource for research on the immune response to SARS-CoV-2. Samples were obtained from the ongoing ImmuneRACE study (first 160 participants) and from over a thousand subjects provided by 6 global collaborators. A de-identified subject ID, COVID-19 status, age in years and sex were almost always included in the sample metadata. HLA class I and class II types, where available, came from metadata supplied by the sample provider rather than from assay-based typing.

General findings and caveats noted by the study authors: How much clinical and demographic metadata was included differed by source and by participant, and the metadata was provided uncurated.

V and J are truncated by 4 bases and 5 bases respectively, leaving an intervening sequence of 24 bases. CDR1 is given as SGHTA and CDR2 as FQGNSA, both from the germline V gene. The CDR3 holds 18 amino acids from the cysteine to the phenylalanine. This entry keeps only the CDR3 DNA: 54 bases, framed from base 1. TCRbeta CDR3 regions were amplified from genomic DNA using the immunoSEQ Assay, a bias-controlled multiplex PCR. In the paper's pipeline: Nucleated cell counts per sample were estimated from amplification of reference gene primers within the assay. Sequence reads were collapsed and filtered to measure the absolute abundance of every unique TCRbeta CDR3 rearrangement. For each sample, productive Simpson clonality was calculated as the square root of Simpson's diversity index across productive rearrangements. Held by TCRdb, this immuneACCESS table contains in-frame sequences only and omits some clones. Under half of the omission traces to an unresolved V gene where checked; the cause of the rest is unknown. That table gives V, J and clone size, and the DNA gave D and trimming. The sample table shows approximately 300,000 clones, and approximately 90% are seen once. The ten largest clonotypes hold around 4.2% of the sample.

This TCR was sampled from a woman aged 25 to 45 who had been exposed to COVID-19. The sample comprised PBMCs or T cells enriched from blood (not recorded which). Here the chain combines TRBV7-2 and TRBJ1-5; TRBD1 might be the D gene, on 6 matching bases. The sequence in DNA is TGTGCCAGCAGCTCAGGACAGCCGGGACACAGTCTCTATCAGCCCCAGCATTTT. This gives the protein CASSSGQPGHSLYQPQHF.